Below are 20 T cell receptor beta chains sequenced from a single sample in a study of a mutant IDH1 vaccine in newly diagnosed glioma (TCRdb year 2021). Their cognate antigens are unknown. In light of the paper, this sample's time point label describes: week 5, during vaccination. Every vaccine dose consisted of 300 ug of a 20-mer mutant IDH1 peptide in Montanide, administered subcutaneously together with topical imiquimod. Preparation of the library involved the immunoSEQ multiplex PCR assay. The table comes from immuneACCESS by way of TCRdb, which keeps in-frame sequences with V and J called. Part of the clones is missing from these tables; in studies checked, under half for an unresolved V gene and the rest for unknown reasons. This sample comprises around 42,000 clones, 80% to 90% of them detected only once. Of the sample, 1.5% to 2% is held by the ten largest clones. Material: PBMCs, obtained from a glioma patient whose treatment included an IDH1 peptide vaccine. These receptors were taken from a man aged 35 to 55 with glioma.

The chain links TRBV2 to TRBJ2-3; 7 bases are a match to TRBD2. Germline assignment: CDR1 SNHLY and CDR2 FYNNEI. CDR3 size: 14 residues. The ends lost 6 bases at V and 4 bases at J; junction bases unmatched: 7. In nucleotides, the CDR3 is TGTGCCAGCAGGGGCGGGAGACCCCCAGATACGCAGTATTTT. This encodes CASRGGRPPDTQYF.

The chain couples TRBV7-3 to TRBJ2-7; tentatively, D is TRBD2 (6 bases). Germline assignment: CDR1 SGHTA and CDR2 FQGTGA. The length of the CDR3 is 13 residues. With 5 bases removed from V and 4 bases from J, the gap between germline ends came to 12 bases. The CDR3 DNA reads TGTGCCAGCAGCGCGGGACCCGGGTACGAGCAGTACTTC. This sequence encodes CASSAGPGYEQYF.

This clone came up once. The chain uses TRBV9 and TRBJ2-7, with a tentative D call TRBD1 (6 bases). The CDR3 sequence is 14 residues long. CDR1 SGDLS and CDR2 YYNGEE come from the germline V gene. Trimming took 0 bases from V and 6 from J, leaving 13 bases between them. CDR3 sequence: CASSVGQGWGEQYF. DNA for the CDR3: TGTGCCAGCAGCGTAGGCCAGGGGTGGGGCGAGCAGTACTTC.

V is TRBV14 and J is TRBJ2-2, with no clear D. V dropped 4 bases and J dropped 4 bases, with 7 bases sitting between them. CDR1 is SGHDN and CDR2 is FVKESK in the germline V gene. The CDR3 has 13 residues. This CDR3 is CASSRQSTGELFF. The CDR3 DNA follows: TGTGCCAGCAGCCGCCAGAGCACCGGGGAGCTGTTTTTT.

This chain links TRBV2 with TRBJ1-1; the D is unclear. Deletions cut 4 bases from V and 5 bases from J, with 5 bases between. CDR3 size: 11 residues. The germline CDR1 and CDR2 sequences are SNHLY and FYNNEI. The CDR3 reads CASSGRTEAFF. The DNA of the CDR3 is TGTGCCAGCAGTGGGCGGACTGAAGCTTTCTTT. The full variable domain, in which reference TRBV2 and TRBJ1-1 provide the parts outside the CDR3, is EPEVTQTPSHQVTQMGQEVILRCVPISNHLYFYWYRQILGQKVEFLVSFYNNEISEKSEIFDDQFSVERPDGSNFTLKIRSTKLEDSAMYFCASSGRTEAFFGQGTRLTVV.

In its sample, this clone was seen a few times. This chain uses TRBV6-1 with TRBJ1-5, with TRBD1 as a possible D gene (5 bases). The V gene's germline CDR1 is MNHNS and CDR2 SASEGT. The V and J ends lost 9 bases and 0 bases respectively, with 12 bases between them. The CDR3 totals 14 residues. The CDR3 DNA follows: TGTGCCAGTCAGGGATCGTATAGCAATCAGCCCCAGCATTTT. Residues: CASQGSYSNQPQHF.

This clone was seen only once. The chain joins TRBV6-6 to TRBJ1-4, with 8 bases lining up with TRBD1. The V gene's germline CDR1 is MNHNY and CDR2 SVGAGI (reference sequence). The junction had 5 bases not matched to a gene; V was cut back by 0 bases and J by 8 bases. The CDR3 has 15 amino acids. The CDR3 nucleotides read TGTGCCAGCAGTTACTCCGGACAGGGTAGGGAAAAACTGTTTTTT. Its protein product is CASSYSGQGREKLFF.

DNA for the CDR3: TGCGCCAGCAGCCTACTAGCGGACCGGACCCAGTACTTC. Translated, it gives CASSLLADRTQYF. The rearrangement joins TRBV5-1 to TRBJ2-5, with 8 bases that match TRBD2. The length of the CDR3 is 13 residues. The junction had 6 bases not matched to a gene; V was cut back by 4 bases and J by 7 bases. The germline CDR1 and CDR2 sequences are SGHRS and YFSETQ.

CDR3 nucleotides: TGTGCCAGCAGCTTTACCAGGGCGGACAACACCATATATTTT. Translating gives CASSFTRADNTIYF. The rearrangement joins TRBV7-2 to TRBJ1-3; D is possibly TRBD1 (5 bases). The V end lost 3 bases, the J end lost 7 bases, and 13 bases lay between the germline ends. Germline CDR1 reads SGHTA; CDR2 reads FQGNSA. This CDR3 contains 14 residues.

This clone has just a few counts. This sequence joins TRBV6-6 and TRBJ2-2, with 7 bases identical to TRBD1. The CDR3 totals 13 residues. CDR1 is MNHNY, CDR2 SVGAGI, per germline (reference sequence). The V gene end was trimmed by 6 bases and the J gene end by 6 bases; junction bases not matched to a gene: 4. CDR3 nucleotide sequence: TGTGCCAGCAGCGACAGGGCCCCCGGGGAGCTGTTTTTT. Protein product: CASSDRAPGELFF.

CDR3 bases: TGTGCCAGCAGTTATGGCCCGGGACTTAGCACCTACGAGCAGTACTTC. Residues: CASSYGPGLSTYEQYF. This chain links TRBV27 with TRBJ2-7, with D possibly matching TRBD2 (6 bases). Looked up from germline, CDR1 is MNHEY and CDR2 is SMNVEV (reference sequence). Trimming took 4 bases from V and 2 from J, leaving 18 bases between them. This CDR3 spans 16 amino acids.

V usage is TRBV5-4 and J usage is TRBJ2-7; 10 bases agree with TRBD1. Germline V gene lookup returns CDR1 SGHNT and CDR2 YYREEE (reference sequence). The CDR3 spans 15 residues. The junction had 6 bases not matched to a gene; V was cut back by 1 base and J by 5 bases. DNA of the CDR3: TGTGCCAGCAGCTTGTACGGGACAGGGGACGACGAGCAGTACTTC. It codes for CASSLYGTGDDEQYF.

The V gene is TRBV5-6, the J gene TRBJ2-2, with a tentative D call TRBD1 (6 bases). Looked up from germline, CDR1 is SGHDT and CDR2 is YYEEEE. The CDR3 sequence is 14 residues long. With 0 bases removed from V and 6 bases from J, the gap between germline ends came to 9 bases. The DNA of the CDR3 is TGTGCCAGCAGCTTGGTGCCAGGGGCCGGGGAGCTGTTTTTT. It yields the protein CASSLVPGAGELFF.

This chain's CDR3 is CASSHGRVNTEAFF. The DNA of the CDR3 is TGTGCCAGCAGCCACGGCAGGGTGAACACTGAAGCTTTCTTT. The rearrangement uses TRBV14 and TRBJ1-1; D might be TRBD1 (5 bases). The CDR3 sequence is 14 residues long. From germline, CDR1 is SGHDN and CDR2 FVKESK. The germline V and J ends were trimmed by 3 bases and 0 bases, with 8 bases remaining between them.

This clone appeared a few times. The V call is TRBV6-5, the J call TRBJ1-2; D possibly corresponds to TRBD1 (5 bases). With 6 bases removed from V and 2 bases from J, the gap between germline ends came to 13 bases. Germline CDR1 MNHEY, CDR2 SVGAGI. CDR3 length: 14 residues. The CDR3 loop reads CASSRGTENYGYTF. In nucleotides, the CDR3 is TGTGCCAGCAGCCGCGGGACTGAGAACTATGGCTACACCTTC.

This rearrangement joins TRBV20-1 to TRBJ1-4, with 9 bases that match TRBD1. CDR3 length: 11 amino acids. CDR1 DFQATT and CDR2 SNEGSKA come from the germline V gene (reference sequence). V lost 5 bases, J lost 13 bases, and 5 bases stayed unmatched. In DNA form, the CDR3 reads TGCAGTGCTCGAGGGACAGGGAGACTGTTTTTT. Translating gives CSARGTGRLFF.

The chain has TRBV20-1 and TRBJ2-2; D remains ambiguous. Looked up from germline, CDR1 is DFQATT and CDR2 is SNEGSKA (reference sequence). The CDR3 loop spans 11 amino acids. V shed 1 base and J shed 13 bases, with 10 bases lying between them. CDR3 sequence reads: CSARVGLRLFF. The CDR3 bases are TGCAGTGCTAGAGTGGGCTTAAGGCTGTTTTTT.

J is TRBJ1-5 and V is TRBV19, with TRBD1 as a possible D gene (5 bases). This CDR3 is 16 amino acids long. Trimming left V 7 bases short and J 2 bases short, with 18 bases between. Per the germline V gene, CDR1 is LNHDA and CDR2 is SQIVND (reference sequence). The DNA for the CDR3 is TGTGCCAGTACCACTTACCAGGGAATGGGCAATCAGCCCCAGCATTTT. As protein: CASTTYQGMGNQPQHF.

The chain has TRBV28 and TRBJ2-1; 10 bases fit TRBD2. This CDR3 spans 14 amino acids. The V gene end was trimmed by 9 bases and the J gene end by 0 bases; junction bases not matched to a gene: 2. Germline assignment: CDR1 MDHEN and CDR2 SYDVKM. The chain's CDR3 is CASRTSGSYNEQFF. The CDR3 coding sequence is TGTGCCAGTAGGACTAGCGGCTCCTACAATGAGCAGTTCTTC.

The chain has TRBV5-4 and TRBJ2-2; maybe TRBD2 (5 bases). The CDR3 is made up of 13 amino acids. Germline CDR1 SGHNT, CDR2 YYREEE (reference sequence). V lost 2 bases and J lost 6, with 8 bases in between. CDR3 bases: TGTGCCAGCAGCTTCCGGGGTCCCGGGGAGCTGTTTTTT. Its protein product is CASSFRGPGELFF.